This T cell receptor (beta chain) was captured by sequencing in a study of T-cell memory formation after mild COVID-19. Study observations and caveats: Largely, contracting CD4+ clones fell within CM and EM, and contracting CD8+ clones within EMRA. Some responding clones appeared in pre-infection memory, suggesting cross-reactive memory joined. Clones contracting day 15 to 85 were balanced CD4/CD8; later expanders leaned CD4+.

CDR1 and CDR2 (germline): SGHRS, YFSETQ. This CDR3 contains 17 residues. V lost 1 base to trimming and J lost 2 bases, with 17 bases between them. From the 5' RACE reads, TCRdb called clonotypes with MiXCR, one entry per CDR3 protein. Altogether 110,000 to 150,000 distinct CDR3 sequences are present, 11% to 15% being singletons, with the ten largest covering 25% to 30%. About this clonotype itself: The antigen remains undetermined.

J is TRBJ2-3 and V is TRBV5-1; TRBD2 is a possible D gene (7 bases). The sequencing input was PBMCs or a T cell subset sorted from them (not recorded which). The receptor was derived from an adult woman who had mild COVID-19 (a few samples of this study predate the infection). Cell type and time point are not known. The CDR3 DNA follows: TGCGCCAGCAGCTTGCGCGTGGCGGGGGCCCTCACAGATACGCAGTATTTT. It specifies CASSLRVAGALTDTQYF. The full variable domain, rest sourced from reference TRBV5-1 and TRBJ2-3, is KAGVTQTPRYLIKTRGQQVTLSCSPISGHRSVSWYQQTPGQGLQFLFEYFSETQRNKGNFPGRFSGRQFSNSRSEMNVSTLELGDSALYLCASSLRVAGALTDTQYFGPGTRLTVL.